The rows below give T cell receptor beta chains drawn from one sample of a study of T cell repertoires in cytomegalovirus infection. In TCRdb, the reads were re-called with MiXCR into one record per CDR3 protein. The sample has hundreds of thousands of distinct CDR3 sequences; roughly 15% are singletons. Sequences were obtained from PBMCs. The receptors stem from a human donor in good health (CMV status not recorded). Some clones in this sample may be carry-over from other donors' samples. The CDR3 runs from the conserved cysteine through the conserved F or W. Each record gives: J gene, clone size, D gene, V gene, CDR3 protein, CDR3 DNA. The D gene is left open where the match is weak. Rows give clone size only sometimes, using once, few, many, or a class for an expanded clone.

j_call: TRBJ2-2; clone_size: few; d_call: TRBD1; v_call: TRBV6-1; cdr3_aa: CASTIRQGAPAGELFF; cdr3_nt: TGTGCCAGCACCATAAGACAGGGGGCGCCCGCCGGGGAGCTGTTTTTT
j_call: TRBJ1-1; clone_size: few; d_call: TRBD1; v_call: TRBV11-1; cdr3_aa: CASSRRGTPREAFF; cdr3_nt: TGTGCCAGCAGCCGCAGGGGGACCCCCCGCGAAGCTTTCTTT
j_call: TRBJ2-7; clone_size: many; d_call: NA; v_call: TRBV12-3/TRBV12-4; cdr3_aa: CASSMTGRSHEQYF; cdr3_nt: TGTGCCAGCAGCATGACAGGGAGGTCGCACGAGCAGTACTTC
j_call: TRBJ1-1; clone_size: few; d_call: NA; v_call: TRBV29-1; cdr3_aa: CSAERGSTEAFF; cdr3_nt: TGCAGCGCTGAGCGGGGGTCCACTGAAGCTTTCTTT
j_call: TRBJ1-1; clone_size: few; d_call: NA; v_call: TRBV20-1; cdr3_aa: CSARMEGTEAFF; cdr3_nt: TGCAGTGCTAGAATGGAGGGGACTGAAGCTTTCTTT
j_call: TRBJ2-7; clone_size: few; d_call: NA; v_call: TRBV10-3; cdr3_aa: CAISQLEGFDEQYF; cdr3_nt: TGTGCCATCAGCCAACTAGAGGGGTTCGACGAGCAGTACTTC
j_call: TRBJ2-2; clone_size: many; d_call: TRBD1; v_call: TRBV6-5; cdr3_aa: CASRFQGATFTGELFF; cdr3_nt: TGTGCCAGCAGGTTTCAGGGGGCGACTTTCACCGGGGAGCTGTTTTTT
j_call: TRBJ2-7; clone_size: many; d_call: NA; v_call: TRBV12-3/TRBV12-4; cdr3_aa: CASSFWGYEQYF; cdr3_nt: TGTGCCAGCAGTTTTTGGGGTTACGAGCAGTACTTC
j_call: TRBJ2-5; clone_size: many; d_call: NA; v_call: TRBV7-2; cdr3_aa: CASSFAGLETQYF; cdr3_nt: TGTGCCAGCAGCTTTGCAGGGCTGGAGACCCAGTACTTC
j_call: TRBJ1-2; clone_size: many; d_call: TRBD1; v_call: TRBV7-2; cdr3_aa: CASSEGQVTYTF; cdr3_nt: TGTGCCAGCAGCGAGGGACAGGTCACCTACACCTTC
j_call: TRBJ1-1; clone_size: NA; d_call: NA; v_call: TRBV5-1; cdr3_aa: CASSLNRAVMNTEAFF; cdr3_nt: TGCGCCAGCAGCTTGAATAGGGCCGTCATGAACACTGAAGCTTTCTTT
j_call: TRBJ1-1; clone_size: few; d_call: TRBD1; v_call: TRBV4-1; cdr3_aa: CASSQDALDRVTEAFF; cdr3_nt: TGCGCCAGCAGCCAAGATGCGTTGGACAGGGTCACTGAAGCTTTCTTT
j_call: TRBJ2-3; clone_size: NA; d_call: NA; v_call: TRBV12-3/TRBV12-4; cdr3_aa: CASILEGDADTQYF; cdr3_nt: TGTGCCAGCATACTAGAGGGGGATGCAGATACGCAGTATTTT
j_call: TRBJ1-6; clone_size: many; d_call: NA; v_call: TRBV7-2; cdr3_aa: CASSLEYGSYNSPLHF; cdr3_nt: TGTGCCAGCAGCTTAGAATACGGCTCCTATAATTCACCCCTCCACTTT
j_call: TRBJ1-4; clone_size: many; d_call: NA; v_call: TRBV6-1; cdr3_aa: CASSETSPYATNEKLFF; cdr3_nt: TGTGCCAGCAGTGAAACCAGTCCCTACGCAACTAATGAAAAACTGTTTTTT
j_call: TRBJ2-1; clone_size: few; d_call: TRBD1; v_call: TRBV2; cdr3_aa: CASSETGGQFYNEQFF; cdr3_nt: TGTGCCAGCAGTGAGACAGGGGGGCAATTTTACAATGAGCAGTTCTTC
j_call: TRBJ1-3; clone_size: many; d_call: NA; v_call: TRBV28; cdr3_aa: CASSLSKSSGNTIYF; cdr3_nt: TGTGCCAGCAGTTTATCCAAGAGCTCTGGAAACACCATATATTTT
j_call: TRBJ1-5; clone_size: NA; d_call: NA; v_call: TRBV27; cdr3_aa: CAIGASNQPQHF; cdr3_nt: TGTGCCATCGGGGCTTCTAATCAGCCCCAGCATTTT
j_call: TRBJ2-4; clone_size: NA; d_call: NA; v_call: TRBV28; cdr3_aa: CASSLMAPGGVAKNIQYF; cdr3_nt: TGTGCCAGCAGTTTAATGGCCCCAGGAGGGGTAGCCAAAAACATTCAGTACTTC
j_call: TRBJ1-6; clone_size: NA; d_call: NA; v_call: TRBV19; cdr3_aa: CASTIGQLNSPLHF; cdr3_nt: TGTGCCAGTACCATAGGACAGCTGAATTCACCCCTCCACTTT
j_call: TRBJ1-1; clone_size: many; d_call: NA; v_call: TRBV4-2; cdr3_aa: CASSQPIREPEAFF; cdr3_nt: TGTGCCAGCAGCCAGCCCATCCGGGAACCTGAAGCTTTCTTT
j_call: TRBJ1-3; clone_size: NA; d_call: TRBD1; v_call: TRBV10-3; cdr3_aa: CAIRDRVASGNTIYF; cdr3_nt: TGTGCCATCAGGGACAGGGTTGCCTCTGGAAACACCATATATTTT
j_call: TRBJ2-5; clone_size: few; d_call: TRBD2; v_call: TRBV12-3/TRBV12-4; cdr3_aa: CASSPNGLAGEETQYF; cdr3_nt: TGTGCCAGCAGCCCCAACGGACTAGCGGGGGAAGAGACCCAGTACTTC
j_call: TRBJ1-1; clone_size: many; d_call: NA; v_call: TRBV7-9; cdr3_aa: CASSLEKNTEAFF; cdr3_nt: TGTGCCAGCAGCTTAGAGAAGAACACTGAAGCTTTCTTT
j_call: TRBJ2-3; clone_size: many; d_call: TRBD2; v_call: TRBV5-6; cdr3_aa: CASSPMMGLAGTDTQYF; cdr3_nt: TGTGCCAGCAGCCCTATGATGGGACTAGCGGGAACAGATACGCAGTATTTT
j_call: TRBJ2-7; clone_size: many; d_call: NA; v_call: TRBV12-3/TRBV12-4; cdr3_aa: CASSSGTYEQYF; cdr3_nt: TGTGCCAGCAGTTCTGGGACCTACGAGCAGTACTTC
j_call: TRBJ1-4; clone_size: NA; d_call: NA; v_call: TRBV6-5; cdr3_aa: CASSPGQGIGAEKLFF; cdr3_nt: TGTGCCAGCAGCCCCGGGCAGGGGATCGGTGCTGAAAAACTGTTTTTT
j_call: TRBJ1-4; clone_size: NA; d_call: NA; v_call: TRBV4-1; cdr3_aa: CASSQAVGESEKLFF; cdr3_nt: TGCGCCAGCAGCCAAGCGGTAGGGGAAAGTGAAAAACTGTTTTTT
j_call: TRBJ2-7; clone_size: NA; d_call: NA; v_call: TRBV15; cdr3_aa: CATSSEPSYEQYF; cdr3_nt: TGTGCCACCAGCAGCGAACCAAGCTACGAGCAGTACTTC
j_call: TRBJ1-1; clone_size: NA; d_call: NA; v_call: TRBV24-1; cdr3_aa: CATSDLLGVDALEAFF; cdr3_nt: TGTGCCACCAGTGATTTGTTGGGGGTCGATGCATTGGAGGCTTTCTTT
j_call: TRBJ2-5; clone_size: many; d_call: NA; v_call: TRBV7-2; cdr3_aa: CASSQNGRGAQETQYF; cdr3_nt: TGTGCCAGCAGCCAAAACGGACGGGGCGCCCAAGAGACCCAGTACTTC
j_call: TRBJ1-6; clone_size: few; d_call: NA; v_call: TRBV7-6; cdr3_aa: CASSVGMGSPLHF; cdr3_nt: TGTGCCAGCAGCGTAGGCATGGGATCACCCCTCCACTTT
j_call: TRBJ1-1; clone_size: NA; d_call: TRBD1; v_call: TRBV2; cdr3_aa: CASKGQIRPTEAFF; cdr3_nt: TGTGCCAGCAAGGGACAGATAAGACCCACTGAAGCTTTCTTT
j_call: TRBJ2-7; clone_size: many; d_call: NA; v_call: TRBV7-9; cdr3_aa: CASSLEGDSYEQYF; cdr3_nt: TGTGCCAGCAGCTTAGAGGGGGACTCCTACGAGCAGTACTTC
j_call: TRBJ1-2; clone_size: many; d_call: TRBD1; v_call: TRBV4-2; cdr3_aa: CASSSGQRSGDYGYTF; cdr3_nt: TGTGCCAGCAGCTCGGGACAGCGCTCCGGGGACTATGGCTACACCTTC